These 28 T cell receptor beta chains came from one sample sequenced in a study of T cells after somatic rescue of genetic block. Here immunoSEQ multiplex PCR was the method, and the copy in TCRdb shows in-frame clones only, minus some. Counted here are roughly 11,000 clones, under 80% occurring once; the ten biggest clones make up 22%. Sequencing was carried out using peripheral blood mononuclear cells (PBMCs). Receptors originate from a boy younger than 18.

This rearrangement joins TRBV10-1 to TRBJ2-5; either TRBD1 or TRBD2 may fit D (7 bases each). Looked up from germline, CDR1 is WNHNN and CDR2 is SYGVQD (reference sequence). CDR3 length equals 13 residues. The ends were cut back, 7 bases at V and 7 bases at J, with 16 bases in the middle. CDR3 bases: TGCGCCAGCACCCAGGGGGGGGCCGGGACCCAGTACTTC. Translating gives CASTQGGAGTQYF.

The CDR3 sequence is CASSPRGGQGTYEQYF. CDR3 nucleotide sequence: TGTGCCAGCAGCCCTAGGGGGGGGCAGGGGACCTACGAGCAGTACTTC. V usage is TRBV7-8 and J usage is TRBJ2-5, with TRBD2 as a possible D gene (7 bases). The end of the DNA is better explained by TRBJ2-7, so the J call may be wrong. Germline lookup yields CDR1 SGHVS and CDR2 FQNEAQ. The CDR3 consists of 16 residues.

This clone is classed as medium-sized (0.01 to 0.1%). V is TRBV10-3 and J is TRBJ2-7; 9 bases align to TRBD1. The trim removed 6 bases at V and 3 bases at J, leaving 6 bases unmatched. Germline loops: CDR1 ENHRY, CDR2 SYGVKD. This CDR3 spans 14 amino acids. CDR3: CAIRPGQGGYEQYF. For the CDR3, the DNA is TGTGCCATCAGGCCGGGACAGGGAGGCTACGAGCAGTACTTC.

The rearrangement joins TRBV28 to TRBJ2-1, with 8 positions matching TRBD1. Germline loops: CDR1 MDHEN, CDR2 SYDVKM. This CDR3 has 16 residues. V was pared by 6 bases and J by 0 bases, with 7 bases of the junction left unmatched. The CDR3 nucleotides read TGTGCCAGCAGCCAGGGGGCCGCGAGCTCCTACAATGAGCAGTTCTTC. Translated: CASSQGAASSYNEQFF.

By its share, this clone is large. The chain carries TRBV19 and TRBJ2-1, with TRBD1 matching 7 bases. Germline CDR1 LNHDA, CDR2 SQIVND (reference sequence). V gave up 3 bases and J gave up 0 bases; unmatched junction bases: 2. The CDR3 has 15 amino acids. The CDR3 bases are TGTGCCAGTAGTATCCCAGGGGGCTCCTACAATGAGCAGTTCTTC. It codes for CASSIPGGSYNEQFF.

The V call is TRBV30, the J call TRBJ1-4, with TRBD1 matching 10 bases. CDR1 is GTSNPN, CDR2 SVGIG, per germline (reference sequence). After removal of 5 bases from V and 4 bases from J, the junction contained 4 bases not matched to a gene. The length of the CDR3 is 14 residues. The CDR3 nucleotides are TGTGCCTGGGACAGGGGGCAGGGTAATGAAAAACTGTTTTTT. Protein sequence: CAWDRGQGNEKLFF.

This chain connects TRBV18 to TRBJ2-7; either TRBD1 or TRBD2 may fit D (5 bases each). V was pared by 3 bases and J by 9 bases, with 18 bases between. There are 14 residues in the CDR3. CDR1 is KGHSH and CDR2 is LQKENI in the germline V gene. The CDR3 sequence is CASSPPGRSDWQYF. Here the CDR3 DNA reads TGTGCCAGCTCACCTCCGGGACGGTCGGATTGGCAGTACTTC.

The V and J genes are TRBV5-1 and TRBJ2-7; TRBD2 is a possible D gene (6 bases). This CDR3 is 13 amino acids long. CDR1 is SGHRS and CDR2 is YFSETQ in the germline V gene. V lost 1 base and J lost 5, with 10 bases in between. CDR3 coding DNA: TGCGCCAGCAGCTTGCGGGACTGGAACGAGCAGTACTTC. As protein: CASSLRDWNEQYF.

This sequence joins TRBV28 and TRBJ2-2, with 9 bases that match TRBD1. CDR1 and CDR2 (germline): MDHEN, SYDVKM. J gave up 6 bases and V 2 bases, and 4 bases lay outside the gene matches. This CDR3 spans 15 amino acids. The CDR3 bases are TGTGCCAGCAGTTTACCACAGGGGGCGGCCGGGGAGCTGTTTTTT. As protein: CASSLPQGAAGELFF.

The CDR3, as DNA: TGTGCCAGCAGTGAGGGAGCTACACCCTACGAGCAGTACTTC. Translation: CASSEGATPYEQYF. The chain is built from TRBV6-1 and TRBJ2-7; TRBD2 is a possible D gene (5 bases). The CDR3 totals 14 residues. The germline gives CDR1 MNHNS, CDR2 SASEGT. Trimming stripped 3 bases from V and 2 bases from J, with 11 bases between.

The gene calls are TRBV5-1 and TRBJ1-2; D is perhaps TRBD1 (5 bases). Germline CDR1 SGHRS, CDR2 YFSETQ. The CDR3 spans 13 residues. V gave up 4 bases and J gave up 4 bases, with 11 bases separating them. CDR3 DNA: TGCGCCAGCAGCATCGACAGCTTCTATGGCTACACCTTC. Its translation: CASSIDSFYGYTF.

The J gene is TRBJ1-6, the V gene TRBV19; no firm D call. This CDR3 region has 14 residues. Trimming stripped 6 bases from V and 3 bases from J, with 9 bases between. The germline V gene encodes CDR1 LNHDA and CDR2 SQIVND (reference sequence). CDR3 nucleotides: TGTGCCAGTAGATCGCAGGTCTATAATTCACCCCTCCACTTT. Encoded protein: CASRSQVYNSPLHF. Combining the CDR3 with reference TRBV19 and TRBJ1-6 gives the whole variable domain DGGITQSPKYLFRKEGQNVTLSCEQNLNHDAMYWYRQDPGQGLRLIYYSQIVNDFQKGDIAEGYSVSREKKESFPLTVTSAQKNPTAFYLCASRSQVYNSPLHFGNGTRLTVT.

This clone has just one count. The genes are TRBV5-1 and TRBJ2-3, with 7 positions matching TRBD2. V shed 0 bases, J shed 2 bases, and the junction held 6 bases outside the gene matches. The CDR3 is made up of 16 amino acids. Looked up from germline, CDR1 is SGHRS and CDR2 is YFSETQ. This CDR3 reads CASSLAERGYTDTQYF. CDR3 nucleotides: TGCGCCAGCAGCTTGGCTGAGCGGGGCTACACAGATACGCAGTATTTT.

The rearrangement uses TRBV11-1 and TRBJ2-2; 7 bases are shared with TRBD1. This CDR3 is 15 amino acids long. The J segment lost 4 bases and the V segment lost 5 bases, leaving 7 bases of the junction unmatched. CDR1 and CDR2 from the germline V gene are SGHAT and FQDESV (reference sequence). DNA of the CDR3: TGTGCCAGCAGCCTAGGGGGCGCCTTCACCGGGGAGCTGTTTTTT. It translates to CASSLGGAFTGELFF.

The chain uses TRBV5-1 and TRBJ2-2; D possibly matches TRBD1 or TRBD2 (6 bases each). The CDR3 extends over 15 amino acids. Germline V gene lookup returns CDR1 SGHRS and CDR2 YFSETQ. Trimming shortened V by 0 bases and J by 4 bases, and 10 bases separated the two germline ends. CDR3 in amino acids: CASSLVRGPTGELFF. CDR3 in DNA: TGCGCCAGCAGCTTGGTCCGGGGGCCCACCGGGGAGCTGTTTTTT.

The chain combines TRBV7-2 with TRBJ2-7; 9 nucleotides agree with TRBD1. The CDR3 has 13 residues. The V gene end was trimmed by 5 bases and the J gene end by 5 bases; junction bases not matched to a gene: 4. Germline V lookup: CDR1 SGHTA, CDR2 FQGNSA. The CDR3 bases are TGTGCCAGCAGCCCCGACAGGGGGAACGAGCAGTACTTC. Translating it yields CASSPDRGNEQYF.

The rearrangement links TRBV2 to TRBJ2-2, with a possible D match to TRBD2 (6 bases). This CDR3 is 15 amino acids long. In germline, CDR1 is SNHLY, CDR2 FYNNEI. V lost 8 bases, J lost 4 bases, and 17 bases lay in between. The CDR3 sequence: CASSSLGLSTGELFF. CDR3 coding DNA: TGTGCCAGCTCCTCTCTGGGACTGAGCACCGGGGAGCTGTTTTTT.

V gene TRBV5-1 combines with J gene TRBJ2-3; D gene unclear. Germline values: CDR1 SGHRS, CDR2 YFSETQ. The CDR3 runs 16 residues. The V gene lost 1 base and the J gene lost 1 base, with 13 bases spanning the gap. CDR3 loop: CASSLSYFEGTDTQYF. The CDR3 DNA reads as TGCGCCAGCAGCTTGAGTTATTTTGAGGGCACAGATACGCAGTATTTT.

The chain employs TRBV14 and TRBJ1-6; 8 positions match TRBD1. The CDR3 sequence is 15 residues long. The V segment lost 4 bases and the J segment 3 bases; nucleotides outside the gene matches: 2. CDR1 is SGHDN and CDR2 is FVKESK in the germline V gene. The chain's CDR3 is CASSRTGNYNSPLHF. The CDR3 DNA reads TGTGCCAGCAGCCGGACAGGGAACTATAATTCACCCCTCCACTTT.

The CDR3 loop reads CASSPGDSTSTDTQYF. The CDR3 coding sequence is TGTGCCAGCAGCCCGGGGGACAGCACCTCCACAGATACGCAGTATTTT. The chain carries TRBV5-8 and TRBJ2-3; D may be TRBD1 (7 bases). With 4 bases removed from V and 2 bases from J, the gap between germline ends came to 17 bases. The germline V gene has CDR1 SGHTS and CDR2 YDEGEE. The CDR3 contains 16 residues. The full variable domain, its missing parts supplied by reference TRBV5-8 and TRBJ2-3, is EAGVTQSPTHLIKTRGQQATLRCSPISGHTSVYWYQQALGLGLQFLLWYDEGEERNRGNFPPRFSGRQFPNYSSELNVNALELEDSALYLCASSPGDSTSTDTQYFGPGTRLTVL.

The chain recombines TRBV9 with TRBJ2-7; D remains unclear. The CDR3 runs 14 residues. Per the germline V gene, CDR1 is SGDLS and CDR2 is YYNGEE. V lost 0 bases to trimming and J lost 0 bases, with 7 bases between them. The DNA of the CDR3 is TGTGCCAGCAGCGTAGGTGTGGGCTCCTACGAGCAGTACTTC. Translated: CASSVGVGSYEQYF. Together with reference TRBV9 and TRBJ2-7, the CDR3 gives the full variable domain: DSGVTQTPKHLITATGQRVTLRCSPRSGDLSVYWYQQSLDQGLQFLIQYYNGEERAKGNILERFSAQQFPDLHSELNLSSLELGDSALYFCASSVGVGSYEQYFGPGTRLTVT.

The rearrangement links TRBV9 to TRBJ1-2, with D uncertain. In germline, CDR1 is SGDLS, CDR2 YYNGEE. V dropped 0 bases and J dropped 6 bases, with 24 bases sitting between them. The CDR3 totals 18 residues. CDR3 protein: CASSVEAGRVGKGNGYTF. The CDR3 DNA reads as TGTGCCAGCAGCGTAGAGGCCGGTCGGGTGGGGAAGGGAAATGGCTACACCTTC. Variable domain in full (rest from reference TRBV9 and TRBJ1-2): DSGVTQTPKHLITATGQRVTLRCSPRSGDLSVYWYQQSLDQGLQFLIQYYNGEERAKGNILERFSAQQFPDLHSELNLSSLELGDSALYFCASSVEAGRVGKGNGYTFGSGTRLTVV.

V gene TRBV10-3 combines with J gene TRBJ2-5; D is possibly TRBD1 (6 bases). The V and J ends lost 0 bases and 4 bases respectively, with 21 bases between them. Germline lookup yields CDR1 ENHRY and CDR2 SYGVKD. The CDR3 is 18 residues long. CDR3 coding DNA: TGTGCCATCAGTGAGTCGTGGGGGCCAGTCGAGGGACGAGAGACCCAGTACTTC. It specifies CAISESWGPVEGRETQYF.

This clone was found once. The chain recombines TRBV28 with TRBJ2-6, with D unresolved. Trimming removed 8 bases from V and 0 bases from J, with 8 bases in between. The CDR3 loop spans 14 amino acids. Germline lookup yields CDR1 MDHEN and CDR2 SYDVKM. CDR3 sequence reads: CASFGRSGANVLTF. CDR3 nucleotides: TGTGCCAGCTTTGGGCGCTCTGGGGCCAACGTCCTGACTTTC.

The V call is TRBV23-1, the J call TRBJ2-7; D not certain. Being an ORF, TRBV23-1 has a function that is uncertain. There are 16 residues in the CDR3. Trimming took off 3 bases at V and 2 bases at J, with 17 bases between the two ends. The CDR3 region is CASSQWDGHRTYEQYF. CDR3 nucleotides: TGCGCCAGCAGTCAGTGGGATGGCCACCGGACCTACGAGCAGTACTTC.

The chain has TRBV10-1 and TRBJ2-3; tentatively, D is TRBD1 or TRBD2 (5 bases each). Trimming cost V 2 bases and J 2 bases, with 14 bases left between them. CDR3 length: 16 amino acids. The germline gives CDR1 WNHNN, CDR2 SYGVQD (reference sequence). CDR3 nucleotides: TGCGCCAGCAGTGAGGACGGGACGCCTCCCACAGATACGCAGTATTTT. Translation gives CASSEDGTPPTDTQYF.

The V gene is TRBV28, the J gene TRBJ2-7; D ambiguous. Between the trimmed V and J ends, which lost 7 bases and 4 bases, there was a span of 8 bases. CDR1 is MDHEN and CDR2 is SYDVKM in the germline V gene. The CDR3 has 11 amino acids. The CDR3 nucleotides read TGTGCCAGCAACTCCTTTTACGAGCAGTACTTC. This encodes CASNSFYEQYF.

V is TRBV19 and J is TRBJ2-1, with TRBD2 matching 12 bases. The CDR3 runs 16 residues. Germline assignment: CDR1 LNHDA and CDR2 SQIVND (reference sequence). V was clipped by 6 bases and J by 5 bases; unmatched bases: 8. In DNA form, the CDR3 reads TGTGCCAGTAGACGACTAGCGGGAGTCTATCACAATGAGCAGTTCTTC. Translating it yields CASRRLAGVYHNEQFF.